The 6 T cell receptor beta chains below all came from one sample that was sequenced in a study of tumor-infiltrating lymphocytes in primary liver carcinoma. Extraction of RNA together with DNA used 20-30 mg of unsorted bulk tissue. The template, about 510 ng total RNA, yielded TCR beta cDNA made with a constant-region primer. Generation of the TCR beta libraries relied on three nested multiplex PCR rounds using slightly modified ARM-PCR. Use of TRBV1-TRBV30 forward primers with a C-beta reverse primer characterized the first two PCR rounds, which lasted about 9 cycles each. TCRdb analysed the multiplex PCR reads with MiXCR anew, one entry per CDR3 protein. The sample has about 130,000 distinct CDR3 sequences, under 65% seen once; the top ten hold about 8%. Sequenced: liver tumor tissue from sampling region 3. The subset denotes: tumor region T3, left-lateral pole. The receptor set was obtained from a woman aged 55-69 years with primary liver carcinoma and hepatitis B virus infection.

About this clonotype itself: The conserved phenylalanine or tryptophan is not found at the CDR3 terminus, so this likely reflects a read error. This sequence joins TRBV11-2 and TRBJ2-5, with 7 bases fitting TRBD2. Germline lookup yields CDR1 SGHAT and CDR2 FQNNGV. CDR3 length: 13 amino acids. The DNA of the CDR3 is TGTGCCGGCAGCCACGGACTAGGAGAGACCCAGTACTAC. Its translation is CAGSHGLGETQYY.

A note on this clonotype: The germline gene is not matched at one end of the junction; a read error may be the cause. The rearrangement joins TRBV5-4 to TRBJ2-5; possibly TRBD1 or TRBD2 for D (5 bases each). This CDR3 is built from 15 residues. Germline CDR1 and CDR2: SGHNT and YYREEE (reference sequence). Here the CDR3 reads CASSLGSGTQETLCF. In nucleotides, the CDR3 is TGTGCCAGCAGCTTGGGGTCAGGGACCCAAGAGACCCTGTGCTTC.

This clonotype was picked up one time. The CDR3 does not end in the conserved phenylalanine or tryptophan, so this is likely a read error. The rearrangement joins TRBV18 to TRBJ2-2; D unclear. Germline V CDR1 and CDR2: KGHSH, LQKENI. This CDR3 has 15 residues. Trimming shortened V by 3 bases and J by 0 bases, and 8 bases separated the two germline ends. DNA of the CDR3: TGTGCCAGCTCACCTCGGCCGGCGAACACCGGGGAGCTGTTTCTT. It specifies CASSPRPANTGELFL.

The chain is built from TRBV28 and TRBJ1-5; no firm D call. The CDR3 sequence is 11 residues long. Deletions cut 3 bases from V and 5 bases from J, with 2 bases between. Per the germline V gene, CDR1 is MDHEN and CDR2 is SYDVKM. The chain's CDR3 is CASSFDQPQHF. The CDR3 coding sequence is TGTGCCAGCAGTTTTGATCAGCCCCAGCATTTT.

The DNA for the CDR3 is TGTGCCAGCAATTGTGAGCGGGCGACAGATACGCAGTATTTT. This sequence encodes CASNCERATDTQYF. V gene TRBV6-1 combines with J gene TRBJ2-3; possibly TRBD2 for D (6 bases). Germline V gene sequence: CDR1 MNHNS, CDR2 SASEGT. This CDR3 is built from 14 residues. With 7 bases removed from V and 3 bases from J, the gap between germline ends came to 14 bases.

The CDR3: CASSIRSLAVSDTQYF. In nucleotides, the CDR3 is TGTGCCAGCAGCATAAGGTCGCTAGCGGTGTCAGATACGCAGTATTTT. V gene TRBV7-9 combines with J gene TRBJ2-3, with TRBD2 matching over 7 bases. Per germline, CDR1 SEHNR and CDR2 FQNEAQ (reference sequence). The CDR3 has 16 amino acids. With 5 bases clipped from V and 4 bases from J, the junction kept 12 bases outside the gene matches.